The source of this TCR beta chain is a study of human T cells and chemical hapten exposure (dated by TCRdb to about 2021). About the investigation overall: Libraries were pooled for sequencing, and per-sample TCR yields varied mainly because of small differences in library volumes within the pool. Peripheral blood TCR repertoire changes were tracked in vivo in alopecia patients during primary and secondary sensitization to the hapten diphenylcyclopropenone (DPC). Each blood RNA sample was used to sequence both TCR alpha and TCR beta chains. Summary of the overall study and its limitations: No change with DPC sensitization was found in the number of TCRs above 1 in 1000 frequency, and no evidence of global repertoire structure alterations was found. Repeated subsampling changed both the strength of the expansion versus patch-test correlation and the threshold at which the correlation became significant.

This clonotype has ten or more counts. The antigen it binds to is not known. Base-call qualities are not available, and no considerably larger clone is one nucleotide away. Library prep was done by RACE. This sample was sequenced with a NextSeq 500. Library preparation attached unique molecular identifiers to individual cDNA molecules for quantitative, reproducible TCR counting. The authors' analysis ran thus. The median number of TCRs per sample was 85,000 to 100,000, ranging from roughly 20,000 to 700,000. The Decombinator software suite was used to annotate the V, J and CDR3 of the TCR reads. Every sample was subsampled to the same number of TCRs (28,000) for the PS versus PT1 abundance plots. TCRs were defined as expanded if absent before sensitization and observed at least eight times at the 2-week time point. In-frame beta chains were kept once TCRdb had trimmed the public reads at Q25 with fastp and called clones with MiXCR. Each CDR3 protein appears once, grouped with its most common genes and DNA. These V and J calls originate from TCRdb's pipeline instead of the authors' own analysis. The sample records tens of thousands of distinct CDR3 sequences, roughly 8.5% of which are singletons. The ten largest clones capture about 3% of the sample.

The sample's time point label is to be understood as: healthy volunteer bleed at 2 weeks. Total RNA was extracted from unfractionated whole blood that had been collected in Tempus Blood RNA tubes. Four or five healthy volunteers were used as TCR sequencing controls and were bled at day 0, 2 weeks and 6 weeks. The source is a female donor in good health. Some clones in this sample may be carry-over from other donors' samples. Sequenced: whole blood.

The CDR3 amino acid sequence is: CASSSRGDGFEQYF. The DNA reads as follows: TGTGCCAGCAGTTCGCGAGGGGACGGTTTCGAGCAGTACTTC. This sequence uses TRBV27 and TRBJ2-7; the D gene is possibly TRBD1 or TRBD2, with 5 bases matching each. V sheds 4 bases and J sheds 6 bases, leaving 16 bases between their ends. The CDR3 has 14 amino acids, counting the end cysteine and phenylalanine. Only the CDR3 portion is preserved as DNA: 42 bases, with reading frame beginning at the first base. As encoded in the germline V gene (reference sequence), CDR1 is MNHEY while CDR2 is SMNVEV.